This note documents a single TCR beta chain sequence. Healthy Caucasians provided all donations. A universal primer site arose from template switching, and cDNA bore unique molecular identifiers. TCRdb recomputed calls from the 5' RACE reads with MiXCR, one row per CDR3 protein. The table lists roughly 720,000 distinct CDR3 sequences, over 15% of them singletons. The data derive from a study of identical twins. CDR3 size: 13 residues. Germline V gene data show CDR1 as MNHEY and CDR2 as SVGAGI. V dropped 4 bases and J dropped 11; count of bases not matched to a gene: 9. This sample was shared with a second study, whose subject was T cells expressing NK-cell markers. That work adds: From sorted CD3+CD56+NKG2C+, CD3+CD56+NKG2C- and CD3+CD56-NKG2C+ T cells came the TCR beta repertoires.

The sample consisted of PBMCs. The chain recombines TRBV6-5 with TRBJ2-7; 9 bases line up with TRBD2. The TCR sequence derives from a young woman in good health. The CDR3 is CASSWVAGENKYF. CDR3 sequence (DNA): TGTGCCAGCAGTTGGGTAGCGGGAGAGAATAAGTACTTC.